Each of the 29 T cell receptor beta chains below was sequenced from the same sample in a study of T-cell reconstitution after alpha-beta-depleted transplantation in children. Preparation of the TCRbeta library involved a method that used unique molecular identifiers. MiXCR, run by TCRdb on the PCR reads, gives a single entry per CDR3 protein. This repertoire shows around 490,000 distinct CDR3 sequences, over 9.5% found once; its top ten account for 14%. This sample comprised PBMCs, mostly from graft donor cells, obtained 180 days after TCRalphabeta/CD19-depleted stem cell transplant. The receptors derive from a female patient aged 2 to 10 who had a stem cell transplant for aplastic anemia, so the T cells may come from the graft donor.

The chain is built from TRBV2 and TRBJ2-4, with unresolved D. Trimming stripped 6 bases from V and 0 bases from J, with 12 bases between. CDR1 and CDR2 (germline): SNHLY, FYNNEI. This CDR3 comprises 15 residues. CDR3 coding DNA: TGTGCCAGCAGCCTCTTAGATCTAGCCAAAAACATTCAGTACTTC. This translates into CASSLLDLAKNIQYF.

The chain is built from TRBV2 and TRBJ2-1; D possibly corresponds to TRBD1 (6 bases). V was clipped by 6 bases and J by 5 bases, with 20 bases between them. This CDR3 contains 16 residues. Germline V gene lookup returns CDR1 SNHLY and CDR2 FYNNEI. CDR3 bases: TGTGCCAGCAGGGCCAGGGGTTACGGTTTTGACAATGAGCAGTTCTTC. The encoded protein is CASRARGYGFDNEQFF.

The chain joins TRBV7-9 to TRBJ1-1; weak D call: TRBD1 (5 bases). CDR1 SEHNR and CDR2 FQNEAQ come from the germline V gene (reference sequence). This CDR3 spans 14 amino acids. V dropped 3 bases and J dropped 2 bases, with 10 bases sitting between them. This chain's CDR3 is CASSFYGQNTEAFF. CDR3 in DNA: TGTGCCAGCAGCTTTTACGGACAAAACACTGAAGCTTTCTTT.

The rearrangement uses TRBV29-1 and TRBJ2-3; D remains ambiguous. Trimming stripped 6 bases from V and 2 bases from J, with 12 bases between. CDR1 and CDR2 (germline): SQVTM, ANQGSEA. This CDR3 has 13 residues. In DNA, the CDR3 is TGCAGCGTCCCGCGAGGCGACACAGATACGCAGTATTTT. Amino acid sequence: CSVPRGDTDTQYF.

This clonotype turned up a few times. J is TRBJ2-5 and V is TRBV29-1; 8 nucleotides align to TRBD2. The CDR3 sequence is 13 residues long. Germline CDR1 SQVTM, CDR2 ANQGSEA. The trim removed 8 bases at V and 2 bases at J, leaving 7 bases unmatched. In DNA, the CDR3 is TGCAGCACTGTGGGGACTAGTCAAGAGACCCAGTACTTC. This translates into CSTVGTSQETQYF.

CDR3 bases: TGTGCCAGCAGCTTGGGTGGGACTAAATACAATGAGCAGTTCTTC. Translating gives CASSLGGTKYNEQFF. The chain joins TRBV5-6 to TRBJ2-1; 7 bases map to TRBD2. The J segment lost 4 bases and the V segment lost 0 bases, leaving 4 bases of the junction unmatched. The CDR3 has 15 residues. CDR1 is SGHDT, CDR2 YYEEEE, per germline. The whole variable domain, filled in from reference TRBV5-6 and TRBJ2-1, reads DAGVTQSPTHLIKTRGQQVTLRCSPKSGHDTVSWYQQALGQGPQFIFQYYEEEERQRGNFPDRFSGHQFPNYSSELNVNALLLGDSALYLCASSLGGTKYNEQFFGPGTRLTVL.

This clonotype was counted between two and nine times. V gene TRBV20-1 combines with J gene TRBJ1-5, with 7 nucleotides matching TRBD1. The trim removed 4 bases at V and 6 bases at J, leaving 9 bases unmatched. CDR3 length: 14 residues. Per germline, CDR1 DFQATT and CDR2 SNEGSKA (reference sequence). In DNA form, the CDR3 reads TGCAGTGCTATGGAGGGGGCGTACGGTCAGCCCCAGCATTTT. This gives the protein CSAMEGAYGQPQHF.

Concerning this clonotype: This may be a read error: a much more frequent sequence differs by one nucleotide. The V and J genes are TRBV20-1 and TRBJ2-5; D not certain. This CDR3 spans 15 amino acids. The germline CDR1 and CDR2 sequences are DFQATT and SNEGSKA (reference sequence). Trimming left V 2 bases short and J 5 bases short, with 18 bases between. The CDR3 here is CSARSTRIWMETQYF. Here the CDR3 DNA reads TGCAGTGCTAGATCGACCCGGATCTGGATGGAGACCCAGTACTTC.

This chain joins TRBV2 and TRBJ1-2; the D is unclear. Germline V gene sequence: CDR1 SNHLY, CDR2 FYNNEI. Between the trimmed V and J ends, which lost 3 bases and 0 bases, there was a span of 8 bases. There are 14 residues in the CDR3. Here the CDR3 DNA reads TGTGCCAGCAGTGACGGACCAGCTAACTATGGCTACACCTTC. Amino acid sequence: CASSDGPANYGYTF.

V is TRBV5-1 and J is TRBJ2-2; TRBD2 matches at 11 bases. CDR1 and CDR2 from the germline V gene are SGHRS and YFSETQ. This CDR3 comprises 16 residues. The J segment lost 5 bases and the V segment lost 2 bases, leaving 5 bases of the junction unmatched. DNA of the CDR3: TGCGCCAGCAGCTTTCCCCTAGCGGGAGGTACCGGGGAGCTGTTTTTT. It yields the protein CASSFPLAGGTGELFF.

The V gene is TRBV20-1, the J gene TRBJ2-1, with TRBD2 identical over 10 bases. Germline V gives CDR1 DFQATT, CDR2 SNEGSKA (reference sequence). The CDR3 is 15 amino acids. Germline trimming cut 6 bases from V and 0 bases from J; bases unmatched to any gene: 5. CDR3 sequence reads: CSANIAGGSYNEQFF. CDR3 coding DNA: TGCAGTGCAAACATAGCGGGGGGCTCCTACAATGAGCAGTTCTTC.

This clonotype was picked up a small number of times. The chain carries TRBV28 and TRBJ2-1; 8 nucleotides match TRBD1. The length of the CDR3 is 13 residues. V lost 8 bases to trimming and J lost 1 base; unmatched junction nucleotides: 1. CDR1 is MDHEN and CDR2 is SYDVKM in the germline V gene. The CDR3 is CASDRGSYNEQFF. In nucleotides, the CDR3 is TGTGCCAGCGACAGGGGATCCTACAATGAGCAGTTCTTC.

The table lists this clonotype with a few counts. The chain employs TRBV12-3 or TRBV12-4 and TRBJ1-4, with 8 bases lining up with TRBD1. This CDR3 spans 16 amino acids. V lost 5 bases to trimming and J lost 5 bases; unmatched junction nucleotides: 10. CDR3: CASSPRAAGGNEKLFF. The CDR3 region has the DNA TGTGCCAGCAGTCCCAGGGCGGCAGGGGGCAATGAAAAACTGTTTTTT.

CDR3 in DNA: TGTGCCAGCAGTTGGTCTCCAGGGGCCGACACCGGGGAGCTGTTTTTT. This gives the protein CASSWSPGADTGELFF. The rearrangement links TRBV12-3 or TRBV12-4 to TRBJ2-2, with D possibly TRBD1 on 6 matching bases. CDR3 length equals 16 residues. V shed 4 bases and J shed 3 bases, with 15 bases lying between them.

The table lists this clonotype with a few counts. The rearrangement uses TRBV7-9 and TRBJ1-5; D may be TRBD1 (5 bases). The V and J ends lost 4 bases and 2 bases respectively, with 18 bases between them. Per the germline V gene, CDR1 is SEHNR and CDR2 is FQNEAQ (reference sequence). CDR3 size: 17 residues. CDR3 DNA: TGTGCCAGCAGCTCCTTCTCAGGGAAGGAAGGCAATCAGCCCCAGCATTTT. Its protein product is CASSSFSGKEGNQPQHF.

This chain joins TRBV5-1 and TRBJ2-3; 9 bases align to TRBD2. With 0 bases clipped from V and 2 bases from J, the junction kept 4 bases outside the gene matches. Germline CDR1 is SGHRS and CDR2 is YFSETQ. The CDR3 has 16 residues. The DNA for the CDR3 is TGCGCCAGCAGCTTGGTTAGCGGGAGCGTCACAGATACGCAGTATTTT. Residues: CASSLVSGSVTDTQYF.

The chain is built from TRBV25-1 and TRBJ2-7; the match to TRBD2 covers 7 bases. The CDR3 is made up of 15 amino acids. Trimming cost V 3 bases and J 1 base; bases outside gene matches: 6. In germline, CDR1 is MGHDK, CDR2 SYGVNS. The CDR3 reads CASSDHSSGSYEQYF. CDR3 DNA sequence: TGTGCCAGCAGTGACCATTCTAGCGGATCCTACGAGCAGTACTTC.

There are a few counts of this clonotype. This chain links TRBV14 with TRBJ2-7; no definite D call. Germline V gene sequence: CDR1 SGHDN, CDR2 FVKESK. V gave up 1 base and J gave up 6 bases, with 13 bases separating them. The CDR3 consists of 14 residues. In DNA, the CDR3 is TGTGCCAGCAGCCAAGTTGTCTGGGGTTCCGAGCAGTACTTC. Translating gives CASSQVVWGSEQYF.

This chain links TRBV9 with TRBJ2-1; 7 bases agree with TRBD1. From germline, CDR1 is SGDLS and CDR2 YYNGEE. V lost 6 bases, J lost 0 bases, and 3 bases stayed unmatched. This CDR3 is 14 amino acids long. The CDR3 region is CASNRGSSYNEQFF. The CDR3, as DNA: TGTGCCAGCAACAGGGGCAGCTCCTACAATGAGCAGTTCTTC.

This rearrangement joins TRBV28 to TRBJ2-7; D possibly uses TRBD1 or TRBD2 (5 bases each). Germline CDR1 reads MDHEN; CDR2 reads SYDVKM. The CDR3 is 16 amino acids. The V gene lost 6 bases and the J gene lost 1 base, with 19 bases spanning the gap. CDR3 region: CASRWHGGVGSYEQYF. CDR3 nucleotides: TGTGCCAGCAGGTGGCATGGGGGAGTGGGATCCTACGAGCAGTACTTC.

Only a few counts were recorded for this clonotype. J is TRBJ1-2 and V is TRBV9, with D perhaps TRBD1 (6 bases). V was cut by 3 bases and J by 4 bases, with 16 bases left in between. Germline lookup yields CDR1 SGDLS and CDR2 YYNGEE. This CDR3 spans 15 amino acids. In DNA form, the CDR3 reads TGTGCCAGCAGCGAGGGACACCCCAACCTCTATGGCTACACCTTC. Translating it yields CASSEGHPNLYGYTF.

Only a few counts were recorded for this clonotype. The V call is TRBV3-1, the J call TRBJ1-2; D gene uncertain. Looked up from germline, CDR1 is LGHDT and CDR2 is YNNKEL (reference sequence). This CDR3 contains 14 residues. With 4 bases removed from V and 8 bases from J, the gap between germline ends came to 17 bases. CDR3 nucleotides: TGTGCCAGCAGCCCCCGGCCCTCCCGGCGGGGCTACACCTTC. It codes for CASSPRPSRRGYTF.

This chain joins TRBV28 and TRBJ2-7; D might be TRBD1 (6 bases). The CDR3 contains 15 residues. Per germline, CDR1 MDHEN and CDR2 SYDVKM. Trimming shortened V by 0 bases and J by 3 bases, and 12 bases separated the two germline ends. The CDR3 sequence is CASSLWGAGDYEQYF. The DNA of the CDR3 is TGTGCCAGCAGTTTATGGGGGGCAGGAGACTACGAGCAGTACTTC.

The table lists this clonotype with many counts. In nucleotides, the CDR3 is TGCAGCGTTGATTCCGGGGTCGGCTACGAGCAGTACTTC. Its protein is CSVDSGVGYEQYF. The chain is built from TRBV29-1 and TRBJ2-7; D possibly corresponds to TRBD2 (5 bases). CDR3 length: 13 residues. Germline CDR1 and CDR2: SQVTM and ANQGSEA. The V gene lost 3 bases and the J gene lost 3 bases, with 12 bases spanning the gap.

Notes on this clonotype: Possible read error: a much larger clone is one base away. The V call is TRBV12-3 or TRBV12-4, the J call TRBJ2-2; D possibly corresponds to TRBD1 (6 bases). The V gene lost 7 bases and the J gene lost 6 bases, with 15 bases spanning the gap. The CDR3 has 14 amino acids. CDR3: CASTLHRAPGELFF. CDR3 DNA sequence: TGTGCCAGCACCCTGCACAGGGCCCCCGGGGAGCTGTTTTTT.

This clonotype was counted many times. The rearrangement links TRBV4-3 to TRBJ2-1; TRBD2 aligns across 9 bases. The CDR3 runs to 17 residues. Germline loops: CDR1 LGHNA, CDR2 YSLEER. The V gene end was trimmed by 4 bases and the J gene end by 1 base; junction bases not matched to a gene: 8. CDR3 in amino acids: CASSLVVAGESYNEQFF. CDR3 nucleotide sequence: TGCGCCAGCAGCCTGGTGGTAGCGGGAGAATCCTACAATGAGCAGTTCTTC.

At least ten counts were recorded for this clonotype. The J gene is TRBJ2-3, the V gene TRBV4-3; 9 nucleotides line up with TRBD2. The CDR3 consists of 17 residues. Germline V gene data show CDR1 as LGHNA and CDR2 as YSLEER. V shed 0 bases and J 0 bases; nucleotides not matched to a gene: 4. This CDR3 is CASSQDLSGRSTDTQYF. DNA of the CDR3: TGCGCCAGCAGCCAAGATCTAAGCGGGAGGAGCACAGATACGCAGTATTTT.

The chain is built from TRBV11-2 and TRBJ2-5; TRBD2 agrees at 12 bases. V shed 3 bases and J 0 bases; nucleotides not matched to a gene: 8. CDR1 and CDR2 from the germline V gene are SGHAT and FQNNGV. The CDR3 totals 18 residues. In nucleotides, the CDR3 is TGTGCCAGCAGCTTCCCTAGCGGGAGGGTCTACCACCAAGAGACCCAGTACTTC. As protein: CASSFPSGRVYHQETQYF.

This clonotype was observed at least ten times. The V call is TRBV29-1, the J call TRBJ1-1, with 8 bases that match TRBD1. V gave up 5 bases and J gave up 0 bases; unmatched junction bases: 2. The CDR3 is made up of 13 amino acids. CDR1 is SQVTM and CDR2 is ANQGSEA in the germline V gene. The CDR3 spells CSVLTGVNTEAFF. The CDR3 bases are TGCAGCGTTTTGACAGGGGTGAACACTGAAGCTTTCTTT. Full variable domain (rest looked up from reference TRBV29-1 and TRBJ1-1): SAVISQKPSRDICQRGTSLTIQCQVDSQVTMMFWYRQQPGQSLTLIATANQGSEATYESGFVIDKFPISRPNLTFSTLTVSNMSPEDSSIYLCSVLTGVNTEAFFGQGTRLTVV.